The 5 T cell receptor beta chains given below trace back to one sample, sequenced in a study of T cell responses to AZD1222 COVID-19 vaccine. Sequencing used immunoSEQ multiplex PCR; TCRdb keeps in-frame clones, though not all of them. Its table records 150,000 or so clones. The sample taken for sequencing was peripheral blood. These receptor sequences come from an adult in good health.

J is TRBJ2-2 and V is TRBV7-8; D remains unclear. The CDR3 has 14 residues. V lost 1 base and J 4 bases, leaving 7 bases between the germline ends. The V gene's germline CDR1 is SGHVS and CDR2 FQNEAQ. The CDR3 sequence: CASSLVETTGELFF. The CDR3 DNA is TGTGCCAGCAGCTTAGTGGAGACCACCGGGGAGCTGTTTTTT.

The rearrangement links TRBV6-5 to TRBJ2-2; D may be TRBD1 (6 bases). The CDR3 consists of 16 residues. Germline V lookup: CDR1 MNHEY, CDR2 SVGAGI. Trimming took off 4 bases at V and 2 bases at J, with 14 bases between the two ends. The CDR3 DNA is TGTGCCAGCAGTTCCCCGACAGGAAGAAACACCGGGGAGCTGTTTTTT. Residues: CASSSPTGRNTGELFF.

The chain recombines TRBV29-1 with TRBJ1-2, with TRBD1 identical over 8 bases. The CDR3 has 15 residues. Per germline, CDR1 SQVTM and CDR2 ANQGSEA. V dropped 1 base and J dropped 5; count of bases not matched to a gene: 9. The CDR3 nucleotides are TGCAGCGTTGAAGGTCACAGGGGGTATTCGTATGGCTACACCTTC. It is translated as CSVEGHRGYSYGYTF. The variable domain in full, completed from reference TRBV29-1 and TRBJ1-2, reads SAVISQKPSRDICQRGTSLTIQCQVDSQVTMMFWYRQQPGQSLTLIATANQGSEATYESGFVIDKFPISRPNLTFSTLTVSNMSPEDSSIYLCSVEGHRGYSYGYTFGSGTRLTVV.

The rearrangement links TRBV29-1 to TRBJ1-1; no firm D call. Germline values: CDR1 SQVTM, CDR2 ANQGSEA. The V gene lost 5 bases and the J gene lost 1 base, with 17 bases spanning the gap. The CDR3 has 15 residues. CDR3 protein: CSVSRGSNSNTEAFF. CDR3 DNA sequence: TGCAGCGTTTCCCGGGGAAGCAATTCGAACACTGAAGCTTTCTTT.

The rearrangement links TRBV29-1 to TRBJ1-1, with 7 bases matching TRBD1. The germline V gene has CDR1 SQVTM and CDR2 ANQGSEA. Trimming took 3 bases from V and 0 from J; bases not matched to a gene: 7. The CDR3 has 15 residues. The CDR3 DNA sequence: TGCAGCGTTGATCAACTGGGACAGCTGAACACTGAAGCTTTCTTT. Encoded protein: CSVDQLGQLNTEAFF.